One sample yielded the 18 T cell receptor beta chains listed below, sequenced in a study of early T cells in non-severe SARS-CoV-2 infection. TCRdb reanalysed the 5' RACE reads using MiXCR and keeps one entry per CDR3 protein. The data hold about 50,000 distinct CDR3 sequences, with about a tenth observed a single time. Sequenced input: whole blood. These receptors all stem from an adult who was a healthcare worker with PCR-confirmed SARS-CoV-2 infection or an uninfected control (not recorded which).

This clonotype was observed at least ten times. The chain uses TRBV7-9 and TRBJ2-7; D is possibly TRBD1 (6 bases). This CDR3 is 15 amino acids long. V lost 5 bases and J 6 bases, leaving 20 bases between the germline ends. Looked up from germline, CDR1 is SEHNR and CDR2 is FQNEAQ (reference sequence). The CDR3 reads CASSHGQSLPGEQYF. The CDR3 DNA is TGTGCCAGCAGCCACGGACAGTCCCTACCCGGCGAGCAGTACTTC.

This clonotype was recorded many times. This chain uses TRBV7-3 with TRBJ1-1; D not resolved. Trimming took off 5 bases at V and 4 bases at J, with 17 bases between the two ends. Looked up from germline, CDR1 is SGHTA and CDR2 is FQGTGA. This CDR3 comprises 15 residues. The CDR3 loop reads CASSLYSGLGTEAFF. The CDR3 region has the DNA TGTGCCAGCAGCCTTTACTCGGGCTTGGGCACTGAAGCTTTCTTT.

The chain is built from TRBV28 and TRBJ1-4; D is unclear. Trimming left V 7 bases short and J 7 bases short, with 7 bases between. CDR3 length equals 11 residues. Germline V gene data show CDR1 as MDHEN and CDR2 as SYDVKM. The CDR3 here is CASNSAEKLFF. The CDR3 region has the DNA TGTGCCAGCAATTCAGCTGAAAAACTGTTTTTT.

This clonotype was counted at least ten times. The J gene is TRBJ2-1, the V gene TRBV11-2; 8 positions match TRBD2. Germline V lookup: CDR1 SGHAT, CDR2 FQNNGV. The CDR3 length is 17 residues. With V trimmed by 3 bases and J by 3 bases, 10 bases remained unmatched. The CDR3 DNA sequence: TGTGCCAGCAGCTTCTACCTAGGCCTAGCGGGCTACAATGAGCAGTTCTTC. This codes for CASSFYLGLAGYNEQFF.

This clonotype was seen at least ten times. This rearrangement joins TRBV12-3 or TRBV12-4 to TRBJ2-7, with D possibly TRBD1 on 7 matching bases. V lost 1 base and J 3 bases, leaving 13 bases between the germline ends. CDR3 length equals 15 residues. The DNA of the CDR3 is TGTGCCAGCAGTTTAGGGAGGGGACAGTACTACGAGCAGTACTTC. The encoded protein is CASSLGRGQYYEQYF.

This clonotype was picked up many times. The V gene is TRBV27, the J gene TRBJ2-3, with D perhaps TRBD2 (5 bases). CDR1 MNHEY and CDR2 SMNVEV come from the germline V gene (reference sequence). This CDR3 is 14 amino acids long. Trimming stripped 2 bases from V and 4 bases from J, with 10 bases between. The CDR3 bases are TGTGCCAGCAGTTTAAGAGGGTTGGCAGATACGCAGTATTTT. This gives the protein CASSLRGLADTQYF.

This clonotype occurred many times. The chain couples TRBV11-2 to TRBJ1-1, with TRBD1 as a possible D gene (5 bases). The CDR3 is 14 amino acids. CDR1 is SGHAT, CDR2 FQNNGV, per germline. The ends were cut back, 5 bases at V and 6 bases at J, with 16 bases in the middle. The CDR3 sequence is CASSPSWGGAEAFF. Here the CDR3 DNA reads TGTGCCAGCAGCCCGTCGTGGGGGGGTGCTGAAGCTTTCTTT. Complete variable domain (other parts from reference TRBV11-2 and TRBJ1-1): EAGVAQSPRYKIIEKRQSVAFWCNPISGHATLYWYQQILGQGPKLLIQFQNNGVVDDSQLPKDRFSAERLKGVDSTLKIQPAKLEDSAVYLCASSPSWGGAEAFFGQGTRLTVV.

The chain uses TRBV6-2 or TRBV6-3 and TRBJ2-3, with D possibly being TRBD2 (5 bases). Per the germline V gene, CDR1 is MNHEY and CDR2 is SVGEGT. Trimming pared 5 bases from V and 2 bases from J, leaving 5 bases between. There are 12 residues in the CDR3. The CDR3 DNA reads as TGTGCCAGCAGTCGGGACACAGATACGCAGTATTTT. Its protein is CASSRDTDTQYF.

This clonotype showed up many times. The DNA for the CDR3 is TGTGCCAGCAGCCCCCGTATAGGGTTCCGCGAGACTGAAGCTTTCTTT. This codes for CASSPRIGFRETEAFF. The chain couples TRBV11-2 to TRBJ1-1; D gene ambiguous. Germline V CDR1 and CDR2: SGHAT, FQNNGV. The CDR3 has 16 residues. The V end was cut by 5 bases, the J end by 5 bases, with 21 bases between.

The chain uses TRBV6-2 or TRBV6-3 and TRBJ2-7; D gene uncertain. Germline V gene lookup returns CDR1 MNHEY and CDR2 SVGEGT. V was clipped by 4 bases and J by 6 bases, with 13 bases between them. The CDR3 extends over 13 amino acids. CDR3 region: CASSFPVSAEQYF. The CDR3 DNA sequence: TGTGCCAGCAGTTTCCCAGTTTCCGCCGAGCAGTACTTC.

The chain recombines TRBV28 with TRBJ2-7; no clear D. CDR1 and CDR2 from the germline V gene are MDHEN and SYDVKM. The ends were cut back, 4 bases at V and 0 bases at J, with 10 bases in the middle. The CDR3 contains 14 residues. CDR3 region: CASSSLDGSYEQYF. CDR3 nucleotide sequence: TGTGCCAGCAGTTCTCTGGACGGCTCCTACGAGCAGTACTTC.

The table lists this clonotype with many counts. CDR3 coding DNA: TGTGCCAGCAGCCTCGAGCGGGGTACGGGGGAGCAGTACTTC. This gives the protein CASSLERGTGEQYF. The J gene is TRBJ2-7, the V gene TRBV5-6, with 7 bases that match TRBD2. Germline-derived CDR1 and CDR2 are SGHDT and YYEEEE. The CDR3 has 14 amino acids. After removal of 4 bases from V and 7 bases from J, the junction contained 11 bases not matched to a gene.

This clonotype occurred a few times. CDR3: CASSPTGTSGRSYNEQFF. For the CDR3, the DNA is TGTGCCAGCAGTCCTACCGGGACTAGCGGGAGGTCCTACAATGAGCAGTTCTTC. This chain links TRBV28 with TRBJ2-1, with 15 bases identical to TRBD2. This CDR3 is 18 amino acids long. Germline loops: CDR1 MDHEN, CDR2 SYDVKM. The J segment lost 1 base and the V segment lost 5 bases, leaving 6 bases of the junction unmatched.

This clonotype was seen more than once but under ten times. This sequence joins TRBV3-1 and TRBJ2-3, with TRBD1 identical over 8 bases. This CDR3 spans 14 amino acids. V lost 7 bases, J lost 0 bases, and 3 bases stayed unmatched. Germline V CDR1 and CDR2: LGHDT, YNNKEL (reference sequence). The CDR3 loop is CASTRTGSTDTQYF. In nucleotides, the CDR3 is TGTGCCAGCACCCGGACAGGGAGCACAGATACGCAGTATTTT.

This clonotype was seen at least ten times. This chain connects TRBV3-1 to TRBJ2-2; D is unresolved. V was cut by 0 bases and J by 4 bases, with 6 bases left in between. Per the germline V gene, CDR1 is LGHDT and CDR2 is YNNKEL (reference sequence). The CDR3 has 14 residues. Written as DNA, the CDR3 is TGTGCCAGCAGCCAAGACAGCGTCACCGGGGAGCTGTTTTTT. It encodes CASSQDSVTGELFF.

This clonotype has at least ten counts. The chain carries TRBV19 and TRBJ2-6; possibly TRBD1 for D (6 bases). Trimming removed 9 bases at V and 0 bases at J, with 12 bases between. CDR3 length: 15 residues. Germline loops: CDR1 LNHDA, CDR2 SQIVND (reference sequence). CDR3 amino acids: CASETRGSGANVLTF. Written as DNA, the CDR3 is TGTGCCAGCGAGACCAGGGGCTCTGGGGCCAACGTCCTGACTTTC.

In this sample, this clonotype turned up many times. The chain recombines TRBV7-9 with TRBJ1-2; D uncertain. The V and J ends lost 6 bases and 4 bases respectively, with 12 bases between them. CDR3 length equals 13 residues. CDR1 and CDR2 (germline): SEHNR, FQNEAQ (reference sequence). The CDR3 bases are TGTGCCAGCAGGCCAGTTAACCTCTATGGCTACACCTTC. Protein: CASRPVNLYGYTF.

This clonotype was seen ten or more times. This sequence joins TRBV28 and TRBJ1-5; no definite D call. V lost 3 bases to trimming and J lost 1 base, with 10 bases between them. The germline V gene encodes CDR1 MDHEN and CDR2 SYDVKM. This CDR3 has 15 residues. The CDR3 is CASSLAASSNQPQHF. The DNA for the CDR3 is TGTGCCAGCAGTTTGGCAGCCTCCAGCAATCAGCCCCAGCATTTT. Drawing the rest from reference TRBV28 and TRBJ1-5, the complete variable domain is DVKVTQSSRYLVKRTGEKVFLECVQDMDHENMFWYRQDPGLGLRLIYFSYDVKMKEKGDIPEGYSVSREKKERFSLILESASTNQTSMYLCASSLAASSNQPQHFGDGTRLSIL.